This note documents a single T cell receptor beta chain sequence. The data originate from a study of blood T cell repertoires in COVID-19. About the research overall: Both acute and convalescent COVID-19 samples were obtained from the United States, Italy and Spain. PBMCs, B-cell-depleted T cells, or T cells provided the cDNA or gDNA that made up the material.

The germline V gene encodes CDR1 SGHNT and CDR2 YYREEE (reference sequence). The CDR3 spans 16 residues. V shed 0 bases, J shed 7 bases, and the junction held 11 bases outside the gene matches. Libraries were prepared by immunoSEQ multiplex PCR; TCRdb keeps only in-frame clonotypes and omits some of them. The repertoire holds approximately 280,000 clones, with 80% to 85% as singletons. The chain has TRBV5-4 and TRBJ1-2; 8 nucleotides align to TRBD1. Specimen: PBMCs or T cells enriched from blood (not recorded which). The sequence was obtained from a middle-aged man who had been exposed to COVID-19. In DNA, the CDR3 is TGTGCCAGCAGCTTGGGGCAGGGGGCTCATTTTGGTGGCTACACCTTC. This gives the protein CASSLGQGAHFGGYTF.